This T cell receptor beta chain appears in the sequencing data of a study of cytomegalovirus exposure and HLA in healthy donors. Broader study findings: It was taken for granted in presence/absence analyses that sequencing depth across donors was roughly uniform.

The records do not include a CMV serostatus for this donor. As concerns this clone: What it recognizes is unknown.

A multiplex PCR was run with 60 Vbeta primers and 13 Jbeta primers. Only in-frame clones appear in the TCRdb table, and some are missing; sequencing was by immunoSEQ multiplex PCR. This table has around 150,000 clones, 75% to 90% appearing once. This TCR was sampled from a human donor in good health. Sequenced material: PBMCs.

This CDR3 reads CASSQKERHTEAFF. The CDR3 nucleotides are TGTGCCAGCAGTCAGAAAGAGCGGCACACTGAAGCTTTCTTT. V usage is TRBV27 and J usage is TRBJ1-1; D is undetermined. The CDR3 loop spans 14 amino acids. In germline, CDR1 is MNHEY, CDR2 SMNVEV (reference sequence). V shed 5 bases and J shed 3 bases, with 13 bases lying between them.